What follows are 16 T cell receptor beta chains derived from one specimen sequenced in a study of T cell therapy after organ transplantation. The protocol was immunoSEQ multiplex PCR, while the TCRdb copy is restricted to in-frame clones and leaves out a portion. This table holds around 19,000 clones, roughly 84% found once. Their specific antigens are unknown. Time point noted: 20-29 weeks after completion of therapy. Specimen: CD8+ T cells from blood, collected after autologous CMV-specific T cell therapy. These receptors were taken from a human patient who had received a solid organ transplant and had CMV disease. Some T cells may have originated in the graft donor.

The chain recombines TRBV4-3 with TRBJ2-6, with D possibly TRBD1 on 5 matching bases. CDR3 length equals 17 residues. V was pared by 1 base and J by 0 bases, with 10 bases between. Looked up from germline, CDR1 is LGHNA and CDR2 is YSLEER. The CDR3 DNA reads TGCGCCAGCAGCCAAGGGACATCCAGCTCTGGGGCCAACGTCCTGACTTTC. Residues: CASSQGTSSSGANVLTF.

The chain links TRBV11-2 to TRBJ2-1, with 7 bases matching TRBD1. Germline trimming cut 5 bases from V and 1 base from J; bases unmatched to any gene: 5. CDR1 SGHAT and CDR2 FQNNGV come from the germline V gene. This CDR3 region has 15 residues. CDR3 sequence (DNA): TGTGCCAGCAGCGACGACAGGGTTTCCTACAATGAGCAGTTCTTC. This sequence encodes CASSDDRVSYNEQFF.

This clone was detected a few times. The rearrangement joins TRBV11-3 to TRBJ1-5; D may be TRBD1 (6 bases). V dropped 3 bases and J dropped 4 bases, with 10 bases sitting between them. The germline V gene has CDR1 SGHNT and CDR2 YENEEA. CDR3 length: 14 amino acids. The CDR3 protein is CASSFLQGNQPQHF. The CDR3 bases are TGTGCCAGCAGCTTTTTACAGGGAAATCAGCCCCAGCATTTT.

This chain joins TRBV5-1 and TRBJ2-7, with TRBD2 matching 8 bases. From germline, CDR1 is SGHRS and CDR2 YFSETQ. This CDR3 spans 15 amino acids. Trimming at V came to 3 bases and at J to 2 bases, leaving 7 bases not matched to a gene. The CDR3 loop reads CASSSTLAGPYEQYF. The CDR3 DNA sequence: TGCGCCAGCAGCTCGACCTTAGCGGGGCCCTACGAGCAGTACTTC.

The genes are TRBV5-3 and TRBJ1-1, with unresolved D. TRBV5-3 is an open reading frame, and its role is uncertain. The V gene lost 0 bases and the J gene lost 2 bases, with 14 bases spanning the gap. CDR3 length: 16 residues. The CDR3: CARSLAAEKGNTEAFF. For the CDR3, the DNA is TGTGCCAGAAGCTTGGCGGCAGAAAAGGGAAACACTGAAGCTTTCTTT.

V is TRBV13 and J is TRBJ1-2; 8 bases are a match to TRBD1. The CDR3 runs to 16 residues. Germline V gene sequence: CDR1 PRHDT, CDR2 FYEKMQ (reference sequence). Unmatched junction bases numbered 4, after V lost 1 base and J lost 0 bases. CDR3 sequence reads: CASSLDGRGPNYGYTF. The CDR3 DNA follows: TGTGCCAGCAGCTTAGATGGCAGGGGGCCTAACTATGGCTACACCTTC.

The DNA of the CDR3 is TGTGCCAGCCAAATGTGGGAAAATAGCAATCAGCCCCAGCATTTT. Its translation is CASQMWENSNQPQHF. The rearrangement joins TRBV19 to TRBJ1-5; no clear D. CDR3 length equals 15 residues. Looked up from germline, CDR1 is LNHDA and CDR2 is SQIVND (reference sequence). The ends were cut back, 9 bases at V and 0 bases at J, with 15 bases in the middle.

This clone was seen a single time. This rearrangement joins TRBV6-1 to TRBJ2-5; D gene ambiguous. Germline V gene data show CDR1 as MNHNS and CDR2 as SASEGT. The CDR3 has 14 amino acids. V lost 2 bases and J lost 5, with 12 bases in between. In DNA form, the CDR3 reads TGTGCCAGCAGTGAAACGGCTATGAGGGAGACCCAGTACTTC. It is translated as CASSETAMRETQYF.

V and J are TRBV27 and TRBJ2-1; D tentatively reads TRBD1 or TRBD2 (5 bases each). This CDR3 has 13 residues. V lost 6 bases, J lost 6 bases, and 12 bases lay in between. From germline, CDR1 is MNHEY and CDR2 SMNVEV (reference sequence). The CDR3 bases are TGTGCCAGCAGCCGAGGGGTTGGCAATGAGCAGTTCTTC. It is translated as CASSRGVGNEQFF.

The CDR3 DNA follows: TGTGCCAGCAGCATTAGCGGGGGGCCGCCCTACGAGCAGTACTTC. Translated, it gives CASSISGGPPYEQYF. J is TRBJ2-7 and V is TRBV5-4; 10 bases are a match to TRBD2. V was pared by 4 bases and J by 2 bases, with 6 bases of the junction left unmatched. Germline V gives CDR1 SGHNT, CDR2 YYREEE (reference sequence). CDR3 size: 15 residues.

This clone was counted only a few times. The J gene is TRBJ2-3, the V gene TRBV7-9; 7 bases line up with TRBD2. The CDR3 loop spans 14 amino acids. The germline gives CDR1 SEHNR, CDR2 FQNEAQ (reference sequence). V lost 7 bases to trimming and J lost 5 bases; unmatched junction nucleotides: 9. This chain's CDR3 is CASKRSGLGDTQYF. The CDR3 nucleotides read TGTGCCAGCAAGCGTAGCGGGTTGGGAGATACGCAGTATTTT.

This clone was seen just once. Different DNA sequences within this sample yield the same CDR3. This rearrangement joins TRBV28 to TRBJ1-2; 8 bases are a match to TRBD1. The CDR3 consists of 14 residues. The J segment lost 0 bases and the V segment lost 7 bases, leaving 4 bases of the junction unmatched. Germline assignment: CDR1 MDHEN and CDR2 SYDVKM. The CDR3 bases are TGTGCCAGCACTGACAGGGGACCTAACTATGGCTACACCTTC. It encodes CASTDRGPNYGYTF.

The chain joins TRBV9 to TRBJ1-5; 7 bases align to TRBD1. V dropped 3 bases and J dropped 5; count of bases not matched to a gene: 5. Germline V gives CDR1 SGDLS, CDR2 YYNGEE. This CDR3 spans 14 amino acids. As DNA, the CDR3 is TGTGCCAGCAGCGCCGACAGGGCGGATCAGCCCCAGCATTTT. It translates to CASSADRADQPQHF.

This sequence joins TRBV5-1 and TRBJ2-7; TRBD1 matches at 9 bases. The germline V gene encodes CDR1 SGHRS and CDR2 YFSETQ. The junction had 2 bases not matched to a gene; V was cut back by 5 bases and J by 2 bases. The length of the CDR3 is 13 residues. The CDR3 DNA reads TGCGCCAGCAGGACAGGGGGTCCCTACGAGCAGTACTTC. Amino acids: CASRTGGPYEQYF.

This clone showed up just a few times. The gene calls are TRBV4-3 and TRBJ1-3; D is ambiguous. Germline CDR1 reads LGHNA; CDR2 reads YSLEER. This CDR3 is built from 15 residues. V lost 3 bases and J lost 1, with 10 bases in between. For the CDR3, the DNA is TGCGCCAGCAGCCATACGATTGATTCTGGAAACACCATATATTTT. It yields the protein CASSHTIDSGNTIYF.

CDR3 protein: CASSQDATVTYEQYF. Here the CDR3 DNA reads TGCGCCAGCAGCCAAGATGCGACCGTTACCTACGAGCAGTACTTC. V usage is TRBV4-1 and J usage is TRBJ2-7; D unresolved. CDR3 length: 15 amino acids. Trimming left V 0 bases short and J 2 bases short, with 11 bases between. CDR1 and CDR2 (germline): MGHRA, YSYEKL.